The 9 T cell receptor beta chains below all came from one sample that was sequenced in a study of T-cell reconstitution after alpha-beta-depleted transplantation in children. Unique molecular identifiers were used to barcode this TCRbeta library. TCRdb reanalysed the PCR reads using MiXCR and keeps one entry per CDR3 protein. The data show about 690,000 distinct CDR3 sequences, with 16% seen just once and under 1.2% held by the top ten. Sequencing was performed on PBMCs from the stem cell graft donor, taken from the stem cell graft. The receptors here all came from a human donor who donated a stem cell graft to a child with acute myeloid leukemia.

V and J are TRBV5-5 and TRBJ2-7, with 8 bases matching TRBD1. The CDR3 runs to 13 residues. Unmatched junction bases numbered 6, after V lost 4 bases and J lost 6 bases. Germline V gene data show CDR1 as SGHKS and CDR2 as YYEKEE (reference sequence). Written as DNA, the CDR3 is TGTGCCAGCAGCCGAGACAGGGGACTCGAGCAGTACGTC. Its protein is CASSRDRGLEQYV.

This clonotype was recorded many times. The chain recombines TRBV20-1 with TRBJ2-1; 8 bases are shared with TRBD1. This CDR3 region has 15 residues. Per the germline V gene, CDR1 is DFQATT and CDR2 is SNEGSKA (reference sequence). The junction had 7 bases not matched to a gene; V was cut back by 6 bases and J by 0 bases. As DNA, the CDR3 is TGCAGTGCCTCGGGACAGGAAAGCTCCTACAATGAGCAGTTCTTC. Protein: CSASGQESSYNEQFF.

V is TRBV27 and J is TRBJ1-2; tentatively, D is TRBD1 (5 bases). The CDR3 consists of 14 residues. Trimming took 7 bases from V and 2 from J, leaving 14 bases between them. Germline V gene lookup returns CDR1 MNHEY and CDR2 SMNVEV (reference sequence). CDR3 coding DNA: TGTGCCAGCACCCTCGCCGGGGGAAACTATGGCTACACCTTC. It translates to CASTLAGGNYGYTF.

There are many counts of this clonotype. The J gene is TRBJ2-5, the V gene TRBV20-1, with TRBD2 matching over 7 bases. CDR3 length equals 13 residues. CDR1 DFQATT and CDR2 SNEGSKA come from the germline V gene (reference sequence). V shed 0 bases and J 3 bases; nucleotides not matched to a gene: 1. CDR3 residues: CSAREGREETQYF. The CDR3 coding sequence is TGCAGTGCTAGAGAAGGGAGGGAAGAGACCCAGTACTTC.

This clonotype was detected ten times or more. V and J are TRBV20-1 and TRBJ2-3, with D uncertain. CDR1 DFQATT and CDR2 SNEGSKA come from the germline V gene (reference sequence). Between the trimmed V and J ends, which lost 4 bases and 0 bases, there was a span of 11 bases. The CDR3 sequence is 14 residues long. The CDR3 reads CSAKRETSTDTQYF. DNA for the CDR3: TGCAGTGCTAAACGAGAGACTAGCACAGATACGCAGTATTTT.

Many counts were recorded for this clonotype. This chain uses TRBV20-1 with TRBJ1-1; a possible D gene is TRBD1 (5 bases). Trimming took 6 bases from V and 4 from J, leaving 9 bases between them. From germline, CDR1 is DFQATT and CDR2 SNEGSKA (reference sequence). The CDR3 contains 11 residues. CDR3 amino acids: CSAPRVTEAFF. The CDR3 DNA reads as TGCAGTGCCCCCAGGGTCACTGAAGCTTTCTTT.

V is TRBV5-1 and J is TRBJ1-1; D gene unclear. CDR3 length equals 14 residues. The germline V gene encodes CDR1 SGHRS and CDR2 YFSETQ. V was clipped by 2 bases and J by 0 bases, with 8 bases between them. The CDR3 DNA is TGCGCCAGCAGCTTTACAGCCATGAACACTGAAGCTTTCTTT. It encodes CASSFTAMNTEAFF.

The genes are TRBV6-1 and TRBJ2-7; D may be TRBD1 (5 bases). Germline V CDR1 and CDR2: MNHNS, SASEGT. Trimming left V 7 bases short and J 4 bases short, with 14 bases between. The CDR3 length is 13 residues. CDR3 amino acids: CASTDRPDYEQYV. CDR3 nucleotides: TGTGCCAGCACCGACAGACCTGATTACGAGCAGTACGTC.

The chain links TRBV6-1 to TRBJ2-1; 7 nucleotides align to TRBD2. The CDR3 has 16 amino acids. Germline lookup yields CDR1 MNHNS and CDR2 SASEGT. The ends lost 6 bases at V and 8 bases at J; junction bases unmatched: 16. CDR3 sequence reads: CASSKSGTPVADEQFF. CDR3 DNA: TGTGCCAGCAGCAAAAGCGGGACCCCGGTCGCGGATGAGCAGTTCTTC.